This T cell receptor beta chain was profiled in a study of shared clonotypes between healthy human individuals. This clone was observed once. Its antigen is as yet unknown. Other nucleotide sequences from this sample produce the same CDR3. Using immunoSEQ multiplex PCR, the repertoire was profiled, and TCRdb retains in-frame clones only, with some absent. The repertoire includes hundreds of thousands of clones, 90% to 95% of them detected once, and approximately 0.11% sits in the top ten. General study points: Large depth notwithstanding, sorted-subset sequencing proved incomplete by rarefaction.

The CDR3 length is 13 residues. Trimming removed 0 bases from V and 7 bases from J, with 10 bases in between. CDR1 is ENHRY, CDR2 SYGVKD, per germline. Terminally differentiated effector memory CD45RA+ cells were excluded from the naive CD8 cells, which were CD45RO-negative and positively selected for CCR7. V is TRBV10-3 and J is TRBJ2-7; the D is unclear. The sample consisted of naive CD8+ T cells sorted from blood. This clonotype originated in a woman under 40 in good health. CDR3 loop: CAISESSGAEQYF. Written as DNA, the CDR3 is TGTGCCATCAGTGAGTCCTCGGGCGCGGAGCAGTACTTC.